The source of this T cell receptor beta chain is a study of regulatory T cells in long-lasting Graves disease. The study, taken as a whole, reports: With persistent disease, TRBV28, TRBJ1-2 and TRBJ2-5 were the favored segments.

Many counts were recorded for this clonotype. Its antigen is undetermined. The time point is: persistent/refractory GD, antithyroid drugs over 5 years with positive TRAb. PBMC RNA served as the TCR library source. EDTA tubes received about 9.3 milliliters of collected peripheral blood. Trimming pared 10 bases from V and 1 base from J, leaving 14 bases between. CDR1 ENHRY and CDR2 SYGVKD come from the germline V gene. CDR3 size: 13 residues. Arm-PCR with iRepertoire HTBI primers amplified the CDR3 regions for these TCR beta libraries. TCRdb re-called the multiplex PCR reads with MiXCR, one entry per CDR3 protein. The sample gives 400,000 to 500,000 distinct CDR3 sequences, approximately 21% of which show up once; around 7% is in the top ten.

The specimen was peripheral blood mononuclear cells (PBMCs), collected when the disease was refractory, from a patient treated with antithyroid drugs. The rearrangement links TRBV10-3 to TRBJ2-7; D perhaps matches TRBD1 (5 bases). This TCR was sampled from a female donor with Graves disease. The CDR3 sequence: CATSGFQSYEQYF. CDR3 coding DNA: TGTGCCACCTCAGGGTTCCAGTCCTACGAGCAGTACTTC.